The 18 T cell receptor beta chains reported below all come from one sample, sequenced in a study of T-cell reconstitution after alpha-beta-depleted transplantation in children. Unique molecular identifiers were incorporated into the prepared TCRbeta library. Using its own MiXCR run on the PCR reads, TCRdb lists one record per CDR3 protein. Of 170,000 or so distinct CDR3 sequences listed, less than 8% were seen once; the top ten hold 3% to 3.5%. Here the sequenced sample was PBMCs from the stem cell graft donor, taken from the stem cell graft. The origin of the receptors is a human donor who donated a stem cell graft to a child with Wiskott-Aldrich syndrome.

The genes are TRBV5-1 and TRBJ2-1; TRBD1 is a possible D gene (6 bases). This CDR3 comprises 16 residues. V lost 2 bases and J 0 bases, leaving 12 bases between the germline ends. CDR1 is SGHRS, CDR2 YFSETQ, per germline. The DNA of the CDR3 is TGCGCCAGCAGCTTCCTACAGGGTAGCTCCTACAATGAGCAGTTCTTC. This sequence encodes CASSFLQGSSYNEQFF. Supplemented by reference TRBV5-1 and TRBJ2-1, the full variable domain reads KAGVTQTPRYLIKTRGQQVTLSCSPISGHRSVSWYQQTPGQGLQFLFEYFSETQRNKGNFPGRFSGRQFSNSRSEMNVSTLELGDSALYLCASSFLQGSSYNEQFFGPGTRLTVL.

This clonotype occurred many times. This chain connects TRBV20-1 to TRBJ2-1; TRBD1 agrees at 9 bases. CDR1 is DFQATT and CDR2 is SNEGSKA in the germline V gene (reference sequence). Germline trimming cut 5 bases from V and 8 bases from J; bases unmatched to any gene: 7. CDR3 length: 13 residues. The CDR3: CSAWGQGAHEQFF. CDR3 in DNA: TGCAGTGCTTGGGGACAGGGTGCTCATGAGCAGTTCTTC.

V is TRBV30 and J is TRBJ1-2; no clear D gene. Germline lookup yields CDR1 GTSNPN and CDR2 SVGIG (reference sequence). The CDR3 is 10 amino acids. The V gene lost 7 bases and the J gene lost 8 bases, with 11 bases spanning the gap. CDR3 region: CASASGGYTF. The DNA for the CDR3 is TGTGCCTCGGCCTCCGGAGGCTACACCTTC.

Ten or more counts support this clonotype. The genes are TRBV20-1 and TRBJ2-2, with no clear D. Trimming took off 3 bases at V and 0 bases at J, with 8 bases between the two ends. This CDR3 has 14 amino acids. Germline V gene sequence: CDR1 DFQATT, CDR2 SNEGSKA (reference sequence). In DNA, the CDR3 is TGCAGTGCTAGTCCCAGGTCGAACACCGGGGAGCTGTTTTTT. As protein: CSASPRSNTGELFF.

This clonotype was counted at least ten times. The CDR3 DNA is TGCAGCGTTCTCCTGAGAGACAGGGTGTATGAGCAGTTCTTC. Translating gives CSVLLRDRVYEQFF. V is TRBV29-1 and J is TRBJ2-1; 7 bases align to TRBD1. CDR3 length: 14 residues. V was pared by 5 bases and J by 8 bases, with 12 bases of the junction left unmatched. Germline CDR1 and CDR2: SQVTM and ANQGSEA.

The chain couples TRBV27 to TRBJ2-5, with 10 bases matching TRBD2. J gave up 5 bases and V 3 bases, and 21 bases lay outside the gene matches. The length of the CDR3 is 20 residues. CDR1 and CDR2 (germline): MNHEY, SMNVEV (reference sequence). DNA for the CDR3: TGTGCCAGCAGTTTTTTATCCAGGACTAGCGGAGCAAGGGATCGGGAGACCCAGTACTTC. It codes for CASSFLSRTSGARDRETQYF.

This clonotype was picked up many times. The chain carries TRBV6-2 or TRBV6-3 and TRBJ2-1; 8 nucleotides agree with TRBD1. Germline trimming cut 6 bases from V and 6 bases from J; bases unmatched to any gene: 28. The CDR3 is 21 residues long. Germline CDR1 is MNHEY and CDR2 is SVGEGT. The CDR3 sequence is CASRSHTSGYELDRAFNEQFF. The DNA for the CDR3 is TGTGCCAGCAGATCTCATACTTCGGGGTACGAGCTGGACAGGGCGTTCAATGAGCAGTTCTTC.

The CDR3 nucleotides are TGCGCCAGCAGCTTTACAGGGGAGCACGATGAAAAACTGTTTTTT. This sequence encodes CASSFTGEHDEKLFF. This rearrangement joins TRBV5-1 to TRBJ1-4; 7 bases are shared with TRBD1. The trim removed 2 bases at V and 6 bases at J, leaving 7 bases unmatched. The CDR3 has 15 residues. CDR1 is SGHRS, CDR2 YFSETQ, per germline.

Many counts were recorded for this clonotype. CDR3 residues: CASGRGRGRIVGTEAFF. The DNA of the CDR3 is TGTGCCAGCGGCCGGGGCAGGGGGCGTATTGTGGGGACTGAAGCTTTCTTT. This chain connects TRBV12-3 or TRBV12-4 to TRBJ1-1; 8 nucleotides align to TRBD1. The CDR3 length is 17 residues. The V and J ends lost 8 bases and 5 bases, in that order; junction bases with no gene match: 19.

This sequence joins TRBV6-2 or TRBV6-3 and TRBJ2-5, with TRBD2 matching over 8 bases. Trimming cost V 7 bases and J 5 bases; bases outside gene matches: 9. The V gene's germline CDR1 is MNHEY and CDR2 SVGEGT. This CDR3 region has 14 residues. CDR3 nucleotides: TGTGCCAGCACAGCGGGAGAGGAGTGGGAGACCCAGTACTTC. This translates into CASTAGEEWETQYF.

This clonotype was observed many times. This sequence joins TRBV5-1 and TRBJ1-1; no clear D gene. Germline V gene sequence: CDR1 SGHRS, CDR2 YFSETQ. The ends were cut back, 4 bases at V and 10 bases at J, with 20 bases in the middle. There are 14 residues in the CDR3. CDR3 DNA sequence: TGCGCCAGCAGCCCCTCCCATCAGACGCGAGGAGCTTTCTTT. It specifies CASSPSHQTRGAFF.

In this sample, this clonotype turned up many times. This chain connects TRBV21-1 to TRBJ1-1. TRBV21-1 is termed a pseudogene. CDR3 size: 17 residues. The CDR3 nucleotides read TGTGCCAGCAGCAAAGCGCTTTGGACAGTCCCGAACACTGAAGCTTTCTTT. Protein: CASSKALWTVPNTEAFF.

This clonotype was counted many times. This chain connects TRBV7-6 to TRBJ2-1, with 9 bases that match TRBD2. After removal of 3 bases from V and 9 bases from J, the junction contained 9 bases not matched to a gene. The CDR3 has 15 amino acids. Germline CDR1 SGHVS, CDR2 FNYEAQ. CDR3 sequence: CASSFLAGAGFEQFF. For the CDR3, the DNA is TGTGCCAGCAGCTTCTTAGCGGGGGCCGGGTTTGAGCAGTTCTTC.

This clonotype has at least ten counts. The chain employs TRBV15 and TRBJ2-5, with a tentative D call TRBD1 (6 bases). This CDR3 is built from 14 residues. The ends were cut back, 5 bases at V and 4 bases at J, with 14 bases in the middle. Germline CDR1 reads LNHNV; CDR2 reads YYDKDF (reference sequence). CDR3 DNA: TGTGCCACCAGCTCCCCCAGGGGAAGAGAGACCCAGTACTTC. This codes for CATSSPRGRETQYF.

This clonotype has a handful of counts. This chain joins TRBV3-1 and TRBJ2-3; the match to TRBD2 covers 13 bases. The CDR3 length is 15 residues. Trimming took 7 bases from V and 3 from J; bases not matched to a gene: 4. Germline CDR1 and CDR2: LGHDT and YNNKEL (reference sequence). The CDR3 DNA reads TGTGCCAGCACAACTAGCGGGGGGGCAACAGATACGCAGTATTTT. Residues: CASTTSGGATDTQYF.

The J gene is TRBJ1-2, the V gene TRBV20-1; a possible D gene is TRBD1 (5 bases). The V end lost 1 base, the J end lost 4 bases, and 13 bases lay between the germline ends. CDR1 is DFQATT and CDR2 is SNEGSKA in the germline V gene (reference sequence). This CDR3 has 14 amino acids. As DNA, the CDR3 is TGCAGTGCTAGAGGGCCCGGGGCTGGCTATGGCTACACCTTC. This encodes CSARGPGAGYGYTF.

This clonotype was found many times. This sequence joins TRBV20-1 and TRBJ1-1; D gene uncertain. Germline CDR1 and CDR2: DFQATT and SNEGSKA (reference sequence). CDR3 length: 12 residues. V lost 6 bases to trimming and J lost 5 bases, with 13 bases between them. In nucleotides, the CDR3 is TGCAGTGCGATGCGGTTTATGACTGAAGCTTTCTTT. It is translated as CSAMRFMTEAFF.

V usage is TRBV2 and J usage is TRBJ2-1, with a weak D call TRBD2 (5 bases). Trimming pared 5 bases from V and 4 bases from J, leaving 9 bases between. Germline V gene lookup returns CDR1 SNHLY and CDR2 FYNNEI. This CDR3 has 13 amino acids. CDR3 amino acids: CASSPDYYNEQFF. The DNA of the CDR3 is TGTGCCAGCAGTCCCGACTATTACAATGAGCAGTTCTTC.